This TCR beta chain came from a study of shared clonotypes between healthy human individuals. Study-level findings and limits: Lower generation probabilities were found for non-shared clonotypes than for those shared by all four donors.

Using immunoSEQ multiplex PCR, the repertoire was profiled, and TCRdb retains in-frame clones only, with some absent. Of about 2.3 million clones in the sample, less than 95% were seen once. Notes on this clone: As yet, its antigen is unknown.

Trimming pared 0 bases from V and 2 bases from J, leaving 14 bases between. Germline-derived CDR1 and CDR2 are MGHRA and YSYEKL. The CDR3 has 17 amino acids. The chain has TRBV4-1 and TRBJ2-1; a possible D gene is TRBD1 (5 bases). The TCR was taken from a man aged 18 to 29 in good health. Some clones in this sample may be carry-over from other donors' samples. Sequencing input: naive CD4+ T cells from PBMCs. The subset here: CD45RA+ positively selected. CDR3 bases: TGCGCCAGCAGCCAAGAGGGAACAGGCGTTACCTACAATGAGCAGTTCTTC. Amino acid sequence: CASSQEGTGVTYNEQFF.